The clone carrying this T cell receptor (beta chain) was seen once. Mismatch with germline at one junction end may stem from a read error. All patients were mismatch repair deficient, assessed by either PCR or immunohistochemistry. The data derive from a study of PD-1 blockade in mismatch repair-deficient tumors. The CDR3 spans 12 residues. Germline values: CDR1 SEHNR, CDR2 FQNEAQ (reference sequence). Measured with immunoSEQ multiplex PCR; TCRdb has only the in-frame clones, and not every one. The table has 120,000 or so clones, around 87% seen once. The chain couples TRBV7-9 to TRBJ2-3, with no clear D. The receptor was derived from an adult with mismatch repair-deficient cancer. Material: peripheral blood, obtained 44 weeks after starting pembrolizumab. CDR3 residues: CASSTRPDMQYF. The CDR3 coding sequence is TGTGCCAGCAGCACTCGGCCAGATATGCAGTATTTT.